This T cell receptor beta chain was captured in a study of T-cell reconstitution after alpha-beta-depleted transplantation in children. Study-wide results and caveats: The study traced high day-60 TCRbeta diversity in some patients to surviving recipient T cells and thymic progenitors.

This clonotype was seen at least ten times. What it binds is unknown. Researchers prepared the TCRbeta library using unique molecular identifiers, the study reports. TCRdb independently ran MiXCR on the PCR reads; one entry per CDR3 protein. Found here are about 600,000 distinct CDR3 sequences, roughly 13% of them singletons; the top ten hold approximately 2%. This TCR was recovered from a male patient aged 5 to 17 who had a stem cell transplant for acute myeloid leukemia, so the T cells may come from the graft donor. Sequences were derived from PBMCs, mostly from graft donor cells, sampled 360 days after TCRalphabeta/CD19-depleted stem cell transplant.

The CDR3 spells CAIRRLAGGHTDTQYF. DNA for the CDR3: TGTGCCATCAGGAGACTAGCGGGAGGACACACAGATACGCAGTATTTT. The gene calls are TRBV10-3 and TRBJ2-3; 13 bases line up with TRBD2. J was trimmed by 2 bases and V by 6 bases; bases with no gene match: 5. The CDR3 runs 16 residues. CDR1 and CDR2 from the germline V gene are ENHRY and SYGVKD.